The rows below give T cell receptor beta chains drawn from one sample of a study of CD8 T cells in ankylosing spondylitis. TCRdb reprocessed the 5' RACE reads via MiXCR and lists one record per CDR3 protein. The repertoire consists of around 32,000 distinct CDR3 sequences, with around 7.2% occurring once and the leading ten covering roughly a tenth. The sample was blood, either unsorted or a sorted T cell fraction (not recorded which). These receptor sequences come from a male donor with ankylosing spondylitis or in good health (not recorded which). Both conserved end residues are part of each CDR3. A D gene is named only where the DNA matches it firmly. Not all rows give a size; the values are once, few, many and, for expanded clones, a class.

j_call | v_call | clone_size | d_call | cdr3_nt | cdr3_aa
TRBJ2-2 | TRBV28 | many | - | TGTGCCAGCAGTCCTCCCGGCACCGGGGAGCTGTTTTTT | CASSPPGTGELFF
TRBJ2-7 | TRBV29-1 | many | - | TGCAGCGTTGGGATGGGGGTGCAGTACTTC | CSVGMGVQYF
TRBJ2-5 | TRBV11-1 | many | - | TGTGCCAGCAGCTTCGGCGGGGGCCTCCAAGAGACCCAGTACTTC | CASSFGGGLQETQYF
TRBJ1-2 | TRBV20-1 | many | TRBD1 | TGCAGTGCTAGAGACCCGGGACAGGGTCGCCTAGGCTACACCTTC | CSARDPGQGRLGYTF
TRBJ1-2 | TRBV29-1 | many | - | TGCAGCGTTGAAGATCGGCCCAGGGACGGCTATGGCTACACCTTC | CSVEDRPRDGYGYTF
TRBJ2-7 | TRBV10-3 | many | TRBD1 | TGTGCCATCAGTGACCCCGGGACAGGGGGTAGCGACGAGCAGTACTTC | CAISDPGTGGSDEQYF
TRBJ1-4 | TRBV10-1 | many | - | TGCGCCATCTCTGAGGAACTGTTTTTT | CAISEELFF
TRBJ2-5 | TRBV6-5 | many | TRBD2 | TGTGCCAGCAATTACCAAGCGGGAGGGGGGGAGACCCAGTACTTC | CASNYQAGGGETQYF
TRBJ2-7 | TRBV7-9 | - | TRBD1 | TGTGCCAGCAGCAAATCGGGACAGGGGGCGTCAGAGCAGTACTTC | CASSKSGQGASEQYF
TRBJ1-1 | TRBV5-4 | many | - | TGTGCCAGCAGCTTTGGCAGGACCGAAGCTTTCTTT | CASSFGRTEAFF
TRBJ1-1 | TRBV10-3 | many | - | TGTGCCATCAGTCCTACAGCGAACACTGAAGCTTTCTTT | CAISPTANTEAFF
TRBJ2-1 | TRBV11-2 | many | TRBD1 | TGTGCCAGCAGCTTAGTGGGACAGGGAGGGAATGAGCAGTTCTTC | CASSLVGQGGNEQFF
TRBJ2-7 | TRBV7-6 | many | TRBD2 | TGTGCCAGCAGCTTCTCGCTAGCGGGGGGTTACGAGCAGTACTTC | CASSFSLAGGYEQYF
TRBJ2-3 | TRBV18 | many | TRBD1 | TGTGCCAGCTCACCACTAGGGACAGGAAGCACAGATACGCAGTATTTT | CASSPLGTGSTDTQYF
TRBJ2-2 | TRBV20-1 | many | - | TGCAGTGCTATAAGCACCGGGGAGCTGTTTTTT | CSAISTGELFF
TRBJ1-1 | TRBV15 | - | - | TGTGCCACCACTACAGGTGTCACTGAAGCTTTCTTT | CATTTGVTEAFF
TRBJ2-3 | TRBV10-3 | many | - | TGTGCCATCAGTGTTCCTAGCACAGATACGCAGTATTTT | CAISVPSTDTQYF
TRBJ1-5 | TRBV29-1 | many | TRBD1 | TGCAGCGCCACACAGGGGATCTCTCAGCCCCAGCATTTT | CSATQGISQPQHF
TRBJ1-1 | TRBV5-1 | many | TRBD1 | TGCGCCAGCAGCTTGGGTCCGGGACAGGGCCAGAACACTGAAGCTTTCTTT | CASSLGPGQGQNTEAFF
TRBJ2-7 | TRBV5-1 | medium-sized | TRBD1 | TGCGCCAGCAGAGAACAACCGGGACAGTACGAGCAGTACTTC | CASREQPGQYEQYF
TRBJ2-7 | TRBV7-2 | few | - | TGTGCCAGCAGCTTGCAGGGAATCATCTCCTACGAGCAGTACTTC | CASSLQGIISYEQYF
TRBJ2-1 | TRBV20-1 | many | - | TGCAGTGCTACTCAGGGGAGGGCCGGAGACAATGAGCAGTTCTTC | CSATQGRAGDNEQFF
TRBJ1-2 | TRBV5-1 | few | - | TGCGCCAGCAGCCCTCTGACGGGGGCCGGGAGTGGCTACACCTTC | CASSPLTGAGSGYTF
TRBJ2-7 | TRBV3-1 | many | - | TGTGCCAGCAGCCAACCCGCGGGGTCAGGGGAGCAGTACTTC | CASSQPAGSGEQYF
TRBJ2-2 | TRBV12-3/TRBV12-4 | many | - | TGTGCCAGCAGTTTGGGGGCCTCGAACACCGGGGAGCTGTTTTTT | CASSLGASNTGELFF
TRBJ2-7 | TRBV5-1 | many | - | TGCGCCAGCAGCTCCCTTCAATCCTCCGGTGAGCAGTACTTC | CASSSLQSSGEQYF
TRBJ1-2 | TRBV10-3 | many | TRBD1 | TGTGCCATTACGACAGGGCTAGCTAACTATGGCTACACCTTC | CAITTGLANYGYTF
TRBJ2-3 | TRBV3-1 | many | - | TGTGCCAGCAGCCAAGAACGTCCTAGATCGGTAGATACGCAGTATTTT | CASSQERPRSVDTQYF
TRBJ1-1 | TRBV12-5 | many | - | TGTGCTAGTGGTTTGACAGGGAACACTGAAGCTTTCTTT | CASGLTGNTEAFF
TRBJ2-2 | TRBV5-6 | many | - | TGTGCCAGCAGCTTGTCCAGAATCACCGGGGAGCTGTTTTTT | CASSLSRITGELFF
TRBJ2-5 | TRBV7-2 | - | TRBD1 | TGTGCCAGCAGCTCGGGACAGGGGGTCCAAGAGACCCAGTACTTC | CASSSGQGVQETQYF
TRBJ2-3 | TRBV5-1 | many | - | TGCGCCAGCAAGGAGGGGCCACGCACAGATACGCAGTATTTT | CASKEGPRTDTQYF
TRBJ2-1 | TRBV6-6 | few | TRBD2 | TGTGCCAGCAGTCCCGGGACTAGCGGGCACAATGAGCAGTTCTTC | CASSPGTSGHNEQFF
TRBJ2-3 | TRBV7-9 | - | - | TGTGCCAGCAGCCCACCGACTTTCAACACAGATACGCAGTATTTT | CASSPPTFNTDTQYF